A selection of T cell receptor beta chains follows, all from one sample in a study of tumor-infiltrating lymphocytes in localized non-small cell lung cancer. The assay was immunoSEQ multiplex PCR, and TCRdb's table has in-frame clones only and misses some. The sample has roughly 15,000 clones, over 75% seen once; the top ten hold around a tenth. Sequencing was performed on uninvolved lung tissue not adjacent to the tumor. The receptor source for this set is a human donor with non-small cell lung cancer. CDR3s include the opening cysteine and the closing phenylalanine or tryptophan. D genes are given only for firm matches. A clone size is listed for some rows: how often the clone was seen (once, few, many), or a class if it is expanded.

TGTGCCAGCAGTCGGGGGGCCGGAGCGATTGCGACCTACGAGCAGTACTTC,CASSRGAGAIATYEQYF,.,TRBV27,.,TRBJ2-7
TGTGCCAGTAGTATCGGGACTCTATCCTACGAGCAGTACTTC,CASSIGTLSYEQYF,.,TRBV19,few,TRBJ2-7
TGTGCCAGCAGCTTAGGTCTGAATGTCGGCTACAATGAGCAGTTCTTC,CASSLGLNVGYNEQFF,.,TRBV11-3,.,TRBJ2-1
TGTGCCAGCACCCCCACCGGCACAGATACGCAGTATTTT,CASTPTGTDTQYF,.,TRBV6-1,.,TRBJ2-3
TGTGCCAGCAGCCAAGACCGAGGGTCTTACAATGAGCAGTTCTTC,CASSQDRGSYNEQFF,.,TRBV4-2,.,TRBJ2-1
TGTGCCAGCAGCGCCCATGGGGACAGGTACAATGAGCAGTTCTTC,CASSAHGDRYNEQFF,TRBD1,TRBV9,few,TRBJ2-1
TGTGCCAGCAGTTTAGATCCAGGCACAGATACGCAGTATTTT,CASSLDPGTDTQYF,.,TRBV28,.,TRBJ2-3
TGTGCCTGGAACCGGGGACTCTCGAACACCGGGGAGCTGTTTTTT,CAWNRGLSNTGELFF,.,TRBV30,.,TRBJ2-2
TGTGCCACCAGCAGAGAGTCGGCGTCTTACAATGAGCAGTTCTTC,CATSRESASYNEQFF,.,TRBV15,.,TRBJ2-1
TGTGCCATCGGGGGGACTAGCGGGGATTCTTACAATGAGCAGTTCTTC,CAIGGTSGDSYNEQFF,TRBD2,TRBV10-3,.,TRBJ2-1
TGCGCCAGCAGCTCCGGACAGCCCACTGAAGCTTTCTTT,CASSSGQPTEAFF,.,TRBV5-1,.,TRBJ1-1
TGTGCCAGTGAGGGAGAGGGCAATCAGCCCCAGCATTTT,CASEGEGNQPQHF,.,TRBV19,.,TRBJ1-5
TGCGCCAGCAGCCGGCCACCTGGACAGGGGTCGATCGGGACCCAGTACTTC,CASSRPPGQGSIGTQYF,TRBD1,TRBV5-1,.,TRBJ2-5
TGTGCCAGTAGTCCCAACAGGGGGTCAGGCTACAATGAGCAGTTCTTC,CASSPNRGSGYNEQFF,TRBD1,TRBV19,.,TRBJ2-1
TGCGCCAGCAGTGACTTTGACGGAACTGAAGCTTTCTTT,CASSDFDGTEAFF,.,TRBV10-2,medium-sized,TRBJ1-1
TGTGCCAGCAGTGCAGGATTTACCTACGAGCAGTACTTC,CASSAGFTYEQYF,.,TRBV6-1,few,TRBJ2-7
TGTGCCAGCAGTTTCACAGCTGGCTACACCTTC,CASSFTAGYTF,.,TRBV6-1,.,TRBJ1-2
TGTGCCAGTAGTCTGGCGGGAAGATACAATGAGCAGTTCTTC,CASSLAGRYNEQFF,.,TRBV19,.,TRBJ2-1
TGCGCCAGCACCCGGGACTACGGCACTGAAGCTTTCTTT,CASTRDYGTEAFF,.,TRBV5-1,.,TRBJ1-1
TGTGCCAGCAGCCCACCGGGACAGGGTTTCTACGAGCAGTACTTC,CASSPPGQGFYEQYF,.,TRBV21-1,.,TRBJ2-7
TGTGCCAGCAGCTTAGACACAGATACGCAGTATTTT,CASSLDTDTQYF,.,TRBV7-9,.,TRBJ2-3
TGTGCCAGCAGTTACGGGGTAGCGGGGACCTCCTACGAGCAGTACTTC,CASSYGVAGTSYEQYF,TRBD2,TRBV6-5,.,TRBJ2-7
TGTGCCAGCAGCCCCGGACCCGACCGGACAGGAAACACCATATATTTT,CASSPGPDRTGNTIYF,.,TRBV9,.,TRBJ1-3
TGTGCCTGGGGGGGTCCCCGAAACACCATATATTTT,CAWGGPRNTIYF,.,TRBV30,.,TRBJ1-3
TGTGCCATCAGTGAGGCGGCAGGGGGCTACGAGCAGTACTTC,CAISEAAGGYEQYF,TRBD1,TRBV10-3,.,TRBJ2-7
TGTGCCAGCAGCTTCGGACTAGCGGGCAATGAGCAGTTCTTC,CASSFGLAGNEQFF,TRBD2,TRBV5-5,.,TRBJ2-1
TGTGCCAGCAGCTTAAGGGGCTCGGTGGGCACCGGGGAGCTGTTTTTT,CASSLRGSVGTGELFF,.,TRBV7-3,.,TRBJ2-2
TGTGCCACCCAGGGGGGGCGGTTTTCCTACGAGCAGTACTTC,CATQGGRFSYEQYF,.,TRBV6-1,.,TRBJ2-7
TGTGCCAGCAGCCCGGACAGGGGGCTCTACAATGAGCAGTTCTTC,CASSPDRGLYNEQFF,TRBD1,TRBV7-3,once,TRBJ2-1
TGTGCCAGCAGCGGACGGGGAGACCAGCCCCAGCATTTT,CASSGRGDQPQHF,.,TRBV5-6,few,TRBJ1-5
TGTGCCAGCAGTGAAGACGGTGGCAATCAGCCCCAGCATTTT,CASSEDGGNQPQHF,.,TRBV2,.,TRBJ1-5
TGCGCCAGCAGTGCGTATAGCGGGAGTAAGTCCTACAATGAGCAGTTCTTC,CASSAYSGSKSYNEQFF,TRBD2,TRBV10-1,.,TRBJ2-1
TGTGCCAGCAGCTTGTATGCGGGGGATCAGCCCCAGCATTTT,CASSLYAGDQPQHF,.,TRBV5-5,.,TRBJ1-5
TGTGCCAGCAGTGAACGACTAGCGGGAACGGCCGGGGAGCTGTTTTTT,CASSERLAGTAGELFF,TRBD2,TRBV2,once,TRBJ2-2
TGCGCCAGCAGGGAGGCCAATGAGCAGTTCTTC,CASREANEQFF,.,TRBV10-2,.,TRBJ2-1
TGTGCCAGCAGCCCAGGACAGGGTATCACCGGGGAGCTGTTTTTT,CASSPGQGITGELFF,TRBD1,TRBV7-8,.,TRBJ2-2
TGTGCCAGCAGTTTACAGGGGGTTATGTCCGGAAACACCATATATTTT,CASSLQGVMSGNTIYF,TRBD1,TRBV2,.,TRBJ1-3
TGTGCCAGCAGCTTCAGGGGATCCCCAGATACGCAGTATTTT,CASSFRGSPDTQYF,.,TRBV11-2,.,TRBJ2-3
TGTGCCAGCAGCTCAGGGATATCAACCGGGGAGCTGTTTTTT,CASSSGISTGELFF,.,TRBV11-2,.,TRBJ2-2
TGTGCCAGCAGCTTAACCGGCGGGGGCCACACTGAAGCTTTCTTT,CASSLTGGGHTEAFF,.,TRBV7-3,.,TRBJ1-1
TGTGCCAGCAGCCCGCCCGGGAGCTCCTACGAGCAGTACTTC,CASSPPGSSYEQYF,.,TRBV5-4,.,TRBJ2-7
TGTGCCAGCGAATACGGCAATGAGCAGTTCTTC,CASEYGNEQFF,.,TRBV2,.,TRBJ2-1
TGTGCCTGGAGTGTAGGGGACCGCGATCCGAAACTGTTTTTT,CAWSVGDRDPKLFF,.,TRBV30,.,TRBJ1-4
TGTGCCAGCGCATCAGACGGGGGGAGGGACACTGAAGCTTTCTTT,CASASDGGRDTEAFF,.,TRBV2,.,TRBJ1-1
TGTGCCAGTAGTACGAGGACAGGGGGAAACTATGGCTACACCTTC,CASSTRTGGNYGYTF,TRBD1,TRBV19,.,TRBJ1-2
TGCGCCAGCAGCCCCCCGGACAGGGCCTATGGCTACACCTTC,CASSPPDRAYGYTF,TRBD1,TRBV4-1,.,TRBJ1-2
TGTGCCAGCTCCCTCGGACGGGATGAGAAGCAGTTCTTC,CASSLGRDEKQFF,.,TRBV18,.,TRBJ2-1
TGTGCCAGCACCCGAACGGGTATTGGCTACAATGAGCAGTTCTTC,CASTRTGIGYNEQFF,.,TRBV5-4,.,TRBJ2-1
TGCAGTGCGCCGCACAATGAGCAGTTCTTC,CSAPHNEQFF,.,TRBV20-1,.,TRBJ2-1